Sequencing of this TCR beta chain was carried out in a study of T-cell memory formation after mild COVID-19. Study results and caveats: The study found contracting CD4+ clones mainly in CM and EM and contracting CD8+ clones in EMRA. Pre-infection memory carried some responding clones, suggesting that cross-reactive memory joined.

MiXCR was run by TCRdb on the 5' RACE reads, yielding one entry per CDR3 protein. The profile shows almost 550,000 distinct CDR3 sequences, approximately 20% of them singletons. As for this clonotype: Its antigen is as yet unknown.

The CDR3 extends over 14 amino acids. Germline V lookup: CDR1 SGHVS, CDR2 FQNEAQ. The ends were cut back, 5 bases at V and 8 bases at J, with 16 bases in the middle. The V gene is TRBV7-8, the J gene TRBJ2-1, with D possibly being TRBD1 (6 bases). The clonotype was recovered from an adult woman who had mild COVID-19 (a few samples of this study predate the infection). Cell type and time point are not known. The specimen was PBMCs or a T cell subset sorted from them (not recorded which). In DNA, the CDR3 is TGTGCCAGCAGCCAACCCCCAGGGGCCCATGAGCAGTTCTTC. Protein: CASSQPPGAHEQFF. Full variable domain (rest looked up from reference TRBV7-8 and TRBJ2-1): GAGVSQSPRYKVAKRGQDVALRCDPISGHVSLFWYQQALGQGPEFLTYFQNEAQLDKSGLPSDRFFAERPEGSVSTLKIQRTQQEDSAVYLCASSQPPGAHEQFFGPGTRLTVL.